This T cell receptor (beta chain) is drawn from a study of control samples from healthy donors and cancer patients. TCRdb's table, derived via immunoSEQ multiplex PCR, lists solely in-frame clones and lacks some. This sample has over 120,000 clones, with about 90% found just once. CDR3 length equals 13 residues. V lost 6 bases to trimming and J lost 5 bases; unmatched junction nucleotides: 3. Germline-derived CDR1 and CDR2 are MNHEY and SVGAGI. Sequenced material: blood. The TCR was taken from a man aged 25 to 45 in good health. The chain uses TRBV6-5 and TRBJ1-2; TRBD1 matches 10 bases. Here the CDR3 reads CASRRGQGYGYTF. CDR3 coding DNA: TGTGCCAGCAGAAGGGGACAGGGGTATGGCTACACCTTC.